This TCR beta chain appears in the sequencing data of a study of identical twins. Study-wide points: Models, which agreed with sharing between unrelated individuals, nonetheless underestimated the out-of-frame TCR alpha sharing seen in monozygotic twins.

In its sample, this clonotype was seen a few times. The target antigen is unknown. This CDR3 has 14 residues. Looked up from germline, CDR1 is KGHSH and CDR2 is LQKENI. V was trimmed by 6 bases and J by 5 bases, leaving 16 bases between them. TCRdb reprocessed the 5' RACE reads with MiXCR, giving one entry per CDR3 protein. The sample has some 600,000 distinct CDR3 sequences, under 8.5% seen once. The sample was also reused in another study, on yellow fever vaccine responses in identical twins.

The chain links TRBV18 to TRBJ1-1, with D maybe TRBD1 (5 bases). Material: PBMCs. This TCR was recovered from a young woman in good health. CDR3 DNA: TGTGCCAGCTCTCTTGGACGGCGGGGGACTGAAGCTTTCTTT. Translated, it gives CASSLGRRGTEAFF.